This T cell receptor (beta chain) was retrieved from a study of blood T cell repertoires in COVID-19. At the level of the study: Nucleic acid was either cDNA or gDNA, and it came from T cells, B-cell-depleted T cells, or PBMCs.

Method: immunoSEQ multiplex PCR; TCRdb's copy keeps in-frame clones and lacks some. The profile covers 160,000 or so clones, with around 85% appearing a single time and 3.5% to 4.5% taken by the ten largest. Germline V gives CDR1 SEHNR, CDR2 FQNEAQ (reference sequence). With 5 bases removed from V and 6 bases from J, the gap between germline ends came to 17 bases. The CDR3 has 14 residues. This sequence originates from a woman in her seventies with acute or convalescent COVID-19. Sequencing was carried out using peripheral blood. The gene calls are TRBV7-9 and TRBJ2-7, with a weak D call TRBD1 (6 bases). This CDR3 reads CASSITGTIPEQYF. CDR3 in DNA: TGTGCCAGCAGCATAACCGGGACAATCCCCGAGCAGTACTTC.